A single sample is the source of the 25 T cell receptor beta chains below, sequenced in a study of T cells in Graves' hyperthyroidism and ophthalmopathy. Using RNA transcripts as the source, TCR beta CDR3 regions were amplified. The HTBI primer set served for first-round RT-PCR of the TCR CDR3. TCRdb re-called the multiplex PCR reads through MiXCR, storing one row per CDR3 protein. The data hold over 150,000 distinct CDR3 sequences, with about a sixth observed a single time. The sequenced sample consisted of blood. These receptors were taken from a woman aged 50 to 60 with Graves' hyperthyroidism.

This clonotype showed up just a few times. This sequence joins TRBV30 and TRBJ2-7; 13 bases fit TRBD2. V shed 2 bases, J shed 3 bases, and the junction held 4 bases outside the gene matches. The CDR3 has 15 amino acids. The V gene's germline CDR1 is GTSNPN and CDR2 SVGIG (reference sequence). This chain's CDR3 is CAWSPGLAGHYEQYF. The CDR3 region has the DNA TGTGCCTGGAGTCCGGGACTAGCGGGACACTACGAGCAGTACTTC. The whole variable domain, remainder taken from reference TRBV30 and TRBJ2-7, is SQTIHQWPATLVQPVGSPLSLECTVEGTSNPNLYWYRQAAGRGLQLLFYSVGIGQISSEVPQNLSASRPQDRQFILSSKKLLLSDSGFYLCAWSPGLAGHYEQYFGPGTRLTVT.

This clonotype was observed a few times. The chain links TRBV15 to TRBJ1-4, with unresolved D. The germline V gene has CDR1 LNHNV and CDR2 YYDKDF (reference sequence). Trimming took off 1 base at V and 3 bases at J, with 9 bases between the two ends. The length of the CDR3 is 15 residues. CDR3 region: CATSRVPPANEKLFF. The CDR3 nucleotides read TGTGCCACCAGCAGAGTTCCCCCTGCTAATGAAAAACTGTTTTTT.

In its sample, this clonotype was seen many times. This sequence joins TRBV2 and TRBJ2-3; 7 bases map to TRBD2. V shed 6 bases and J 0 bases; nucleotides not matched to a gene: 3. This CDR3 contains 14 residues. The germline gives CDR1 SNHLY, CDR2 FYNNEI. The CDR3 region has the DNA TGTGCCAGCAGAAGCGGGGCTAGCACAGATACGCAGTATTTT. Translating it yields CASRSGASTDTQYF.

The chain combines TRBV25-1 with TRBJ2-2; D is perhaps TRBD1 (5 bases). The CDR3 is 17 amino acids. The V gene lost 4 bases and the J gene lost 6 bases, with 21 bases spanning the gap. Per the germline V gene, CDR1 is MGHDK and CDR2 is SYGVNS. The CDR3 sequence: CASSAQGLLSLAGELFF. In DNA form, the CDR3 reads TGTGCCAGCAGTGCGCAGGGTCTTCTTAGTCTCGCCGGGGAGCTGTTTTTT.

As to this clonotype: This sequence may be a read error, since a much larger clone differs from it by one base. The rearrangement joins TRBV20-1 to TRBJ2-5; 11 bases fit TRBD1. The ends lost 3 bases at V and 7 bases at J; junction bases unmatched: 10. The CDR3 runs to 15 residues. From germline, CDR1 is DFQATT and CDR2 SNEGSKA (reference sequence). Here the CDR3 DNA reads TGCAGTGCTAGTATCTCGGGACAGGGGGAACGGACCCAGTACTTC. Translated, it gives CSASISGQGERTQYF.

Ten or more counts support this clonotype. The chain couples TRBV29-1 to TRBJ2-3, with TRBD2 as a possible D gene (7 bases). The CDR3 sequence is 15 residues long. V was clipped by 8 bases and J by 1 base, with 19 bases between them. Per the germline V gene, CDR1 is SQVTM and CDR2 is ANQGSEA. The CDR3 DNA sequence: TGCAGCTCCCGGGGGGCTAGCGCTCGCACAGATACGCAGTATTTT. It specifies CSSRGASARTDTQYF.

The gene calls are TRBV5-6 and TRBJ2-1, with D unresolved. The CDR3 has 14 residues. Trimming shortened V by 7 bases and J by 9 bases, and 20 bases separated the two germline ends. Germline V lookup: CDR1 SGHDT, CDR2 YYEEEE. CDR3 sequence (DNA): TGTGCCAGCGAGGCTACGAGCGCCGAAATTGAGCAGTTCTTC. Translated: CASEATSAEIEQFF. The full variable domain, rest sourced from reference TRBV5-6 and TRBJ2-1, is DAGVTQSPTHLIKTRGQQVTLRCSPKSGHDTVSWYQQALGQGPQFIFQYYEEEERQRGNFPDRFSGHQFPNYSSELNVNALLLGDSALYLCASEATSAEIEQFFGPGTRLTVL.

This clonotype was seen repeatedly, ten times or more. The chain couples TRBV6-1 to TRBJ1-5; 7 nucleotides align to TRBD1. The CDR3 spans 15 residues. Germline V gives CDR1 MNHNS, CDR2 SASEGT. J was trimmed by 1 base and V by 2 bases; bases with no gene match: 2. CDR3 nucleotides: TGTGCCAGCAGTGAACAGGGGGAAAGCAATCAGCCCCAGCATTTT. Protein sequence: CASSEQGESNQPQHF.

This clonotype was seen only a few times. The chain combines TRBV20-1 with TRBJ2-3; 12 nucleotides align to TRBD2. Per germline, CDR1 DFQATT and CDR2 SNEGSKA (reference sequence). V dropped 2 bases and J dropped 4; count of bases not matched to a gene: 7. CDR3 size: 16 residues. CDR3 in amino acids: CSARLLTSGSSDTQYF. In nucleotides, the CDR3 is TGCAGTGCTAGACTCCTGACTAGCGGGAGTTCAGATACGCAGTATTTT.

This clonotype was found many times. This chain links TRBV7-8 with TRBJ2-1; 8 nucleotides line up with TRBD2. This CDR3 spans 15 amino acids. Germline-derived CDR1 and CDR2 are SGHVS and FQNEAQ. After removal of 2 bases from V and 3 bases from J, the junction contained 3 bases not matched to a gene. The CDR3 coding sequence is TGTGCCAGCAGCTTACGGAGCGGGGGCTACAATGAGCAGTTCTTC. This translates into CASSLRSGGYNEQFF.

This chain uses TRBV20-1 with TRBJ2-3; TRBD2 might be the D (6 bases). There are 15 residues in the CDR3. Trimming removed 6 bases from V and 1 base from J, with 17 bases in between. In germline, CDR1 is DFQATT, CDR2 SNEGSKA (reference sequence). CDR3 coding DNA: TGCAGTGCGGTTGCGGTCCAGCGGGGCACAGATACGCAGTATTTT. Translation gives CSAVAVQRGTDTQYF.

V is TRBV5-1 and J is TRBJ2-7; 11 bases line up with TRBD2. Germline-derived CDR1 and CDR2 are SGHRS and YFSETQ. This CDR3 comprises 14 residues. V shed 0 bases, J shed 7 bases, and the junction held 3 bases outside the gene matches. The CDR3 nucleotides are TGCGCCAGCAGCTTGGGACTAGCGGGGTTAGAGCAGTACTTC. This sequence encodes CASSLGLAGLEQYF.

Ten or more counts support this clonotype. CDR3 amino acids: CASSSSGNYEQYF. The CDR3 DNA follows: TGTGCCAGCAGCTCAAGTGGGAACTACGAGCAGTACTTC. The V gene is TRBV7-3, the J gene TRBJ2-7, with D hard to call. The CDR3 has 13 residues. Germline V gene lookup returns CDR1 SGHTA and CDR2 FQGTGA. Between the trimmed V and J ends, which lost 4 bases and 3 bases, there was a span of 10 bases.

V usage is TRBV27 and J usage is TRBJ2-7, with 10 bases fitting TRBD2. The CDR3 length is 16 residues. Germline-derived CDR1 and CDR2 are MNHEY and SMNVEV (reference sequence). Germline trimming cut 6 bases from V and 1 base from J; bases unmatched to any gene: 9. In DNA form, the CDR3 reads TGTGCCAGCAGCTCGACTAGCGGGCATAATTCCTACGAGCAGTACTTC. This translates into CASSSTSGHNSYEQYF.

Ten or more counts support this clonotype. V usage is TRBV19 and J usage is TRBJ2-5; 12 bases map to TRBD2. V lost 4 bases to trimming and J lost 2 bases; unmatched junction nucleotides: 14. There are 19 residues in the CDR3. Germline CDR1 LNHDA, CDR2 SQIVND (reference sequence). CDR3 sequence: CASSTQGKLAGGPQETQYF. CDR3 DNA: TGTGCCAGTAGTACACAGGGGAAACTAGCGGGAGGACCGCAAGAGACCCAGTACTTC.

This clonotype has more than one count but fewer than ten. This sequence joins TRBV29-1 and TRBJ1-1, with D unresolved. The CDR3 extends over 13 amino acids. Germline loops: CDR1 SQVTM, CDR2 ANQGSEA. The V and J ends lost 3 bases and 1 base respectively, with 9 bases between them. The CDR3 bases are TGCAGCGTTGAGGTATCCCAGAACACTGAAGCTTTCTTT. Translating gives CSVEVSQNTEAFF.

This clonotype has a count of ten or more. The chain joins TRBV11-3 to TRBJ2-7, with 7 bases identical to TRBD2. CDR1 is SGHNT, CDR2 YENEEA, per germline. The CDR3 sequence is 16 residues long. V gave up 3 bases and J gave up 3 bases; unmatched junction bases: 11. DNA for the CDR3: TGTGCCAGCAGCTTGCCCTGGGCTAGCGGAGGCTACGAGCAGTACTTC. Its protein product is CASSLPWASGGYEQYF.

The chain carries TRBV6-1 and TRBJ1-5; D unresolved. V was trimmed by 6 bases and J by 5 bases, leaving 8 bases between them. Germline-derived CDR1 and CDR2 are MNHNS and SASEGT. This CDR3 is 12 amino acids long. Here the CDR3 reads CASSYSHQPQHF. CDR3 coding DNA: TGTGCCAGCAGCTACAGTCATCAGCCCCAGCATTTT.

The CDR3 DNA reads as TGTGCCAGCAGCGTAGGAACCTCCTCGCCCCAGCATTTT. The encoded protein is CASSVGTSSPQHF. The V gene is TRBV9, the J gene TRBJ1-5; D is uncertain. CDR1 SGDLS and CDR2 YYNGEE come from the germline V gene. CDR3 length: 13 amino acids. V dropped 0 bases and J dropped 9 bases, with 10 bases sitting between them.

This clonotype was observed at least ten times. The CDR3 is CASREWGNTEAFF. The CDR3 bases are TGTGCCAGCAGGGAGTGGGGGAACACTGAAGCTTTCTTT. The genes are TRBV6-1 and TRBJ1-1; D gene ambiguous. The germline V gene encodes CDR1 MNHNS and CDR2 SASEGT. Trimming took off 6 bases at V and 1 base at J, with 9 bases between the two ends. The CDR3 is 13 residues long.

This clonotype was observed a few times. The CDR3 sequence: CSAPDKVGPLHF. CDR3 bases: TGCAGTGCCCCGGACAAAGTAGGTCCCCTCCACTTT. This rearrangement joins TRBV20-1 to TRBJ1-6, with D possibly TRBD1 on 5 matching bases. The CDR3 extends over 12 amino acids. Germline V gene sequence: CDR1 DFQATT, CDR2 SNEGSKA (reference sequence). Trimming pared 6 bases from V and 13 bases from J, leaving 16 bases between.

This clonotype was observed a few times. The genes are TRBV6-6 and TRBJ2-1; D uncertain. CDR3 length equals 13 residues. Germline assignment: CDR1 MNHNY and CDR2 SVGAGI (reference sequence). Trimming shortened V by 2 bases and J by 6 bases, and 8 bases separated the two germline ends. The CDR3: CASSYHELNEQFF. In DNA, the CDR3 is TGTGCCAGCAGTTACCACGAACTCAATGAGCAGTTCTTC.

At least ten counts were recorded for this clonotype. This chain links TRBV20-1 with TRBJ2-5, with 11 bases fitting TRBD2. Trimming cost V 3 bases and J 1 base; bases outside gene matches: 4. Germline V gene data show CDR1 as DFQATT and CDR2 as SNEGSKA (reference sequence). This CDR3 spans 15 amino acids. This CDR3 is CSASVLAGAQETQYF. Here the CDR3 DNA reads TGCAGTGCTAGTGTACTAGCGGGGGCCCAAGAGACCCAGTACTTC.

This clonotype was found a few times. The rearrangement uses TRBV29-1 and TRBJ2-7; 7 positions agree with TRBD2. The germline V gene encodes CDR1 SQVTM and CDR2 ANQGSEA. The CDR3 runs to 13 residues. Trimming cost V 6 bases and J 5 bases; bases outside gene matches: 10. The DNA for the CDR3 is TGCAGCGTCAGTCGGGAGGCTTGGAACGAGCAGTACTTC. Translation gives CSVSREAWNEQYF.

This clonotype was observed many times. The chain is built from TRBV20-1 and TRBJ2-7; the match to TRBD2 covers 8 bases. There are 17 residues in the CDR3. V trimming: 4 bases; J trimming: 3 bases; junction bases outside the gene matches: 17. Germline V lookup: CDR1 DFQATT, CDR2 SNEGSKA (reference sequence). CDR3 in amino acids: CSATPSGAGDLNYEQYF. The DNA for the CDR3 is TGCAGTGCTACTCCGTCGGGAGCGGGAGACCTAAACTACGAGCAGTACTTC.